This entry features one TCR beta chain sequence. Its target is not known. This sample is drawn from a study of cytomegalovirus exposure and HLA in healthy donors. Study conclusions and caveats: Later work found most CMV-associated TCR beta chains apparently HLA-restricted.

13 Jbeta primers and 60 Vbeta primers were used for the PCR. Only in-frame clones appear in the TCRdb table, and some are missing; sequencing was by immunoSEQ multiplex PCR. The sample contains 150,000 to 200,000 clones, about 80% of which appear only once. Healthy bone marrow donors made up the cohort. This CDR3 contains 13 residues. The germline gives CDR1 SEHNR, CDR2 FQNEAQ (reference sequence). The V end was cut by 5 bases, the J end by 0 bases, with 7 bases between. The V gene is TRBV7-9, the J gene TRBJ2-5; D unresolved. The receptor comes from a female donor in good health and CMV-seronegative. The sample comprised PBMCs. The DNA of the CDR3 is TGTGCCAGCAGCGCCGACTACCAAGAGACCCAGTACTTC. Translation: CASSADYQETQYF.